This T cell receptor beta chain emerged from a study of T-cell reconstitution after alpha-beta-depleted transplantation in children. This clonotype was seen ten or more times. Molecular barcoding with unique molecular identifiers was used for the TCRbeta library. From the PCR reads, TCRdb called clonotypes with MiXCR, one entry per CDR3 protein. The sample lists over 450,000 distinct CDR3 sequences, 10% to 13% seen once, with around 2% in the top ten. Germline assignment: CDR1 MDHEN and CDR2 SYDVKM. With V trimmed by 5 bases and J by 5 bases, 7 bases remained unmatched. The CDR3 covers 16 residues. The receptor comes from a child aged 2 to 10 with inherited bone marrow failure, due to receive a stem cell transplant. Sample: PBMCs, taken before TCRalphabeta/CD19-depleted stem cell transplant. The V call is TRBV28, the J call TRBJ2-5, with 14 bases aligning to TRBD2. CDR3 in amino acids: CASSPPGTSGSETQYF. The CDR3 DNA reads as TGTGCCAGCAGTCCCCCCGGGACTAGCGGGAGTGAGACCCAGTACTTC.